The 28 T cell receptor beta chains given below trace back to one sample, sequenced in a study of CD8 T cells in Susac syndrome. RNA was extracted with the RNeasy kit, and a quantity of roughly 0.5 to 1 ug was reverse transcribed using random hexamers. TCRdb re-called the immunoSEQ multiplex PCR reads with MiXCR, one entry per CDR3 protein. The sample includes roughly 120,000 distinct CDR3 sequences, roughly 94% of them seen just once. Material: CD4+ T cells from PBMCs. The receptors derive from a human donor with multiple sclerosis.

The CDR3 nucleotides read TGTGCCAGCAGCGTAGTGGAGGCGGGTTCGGCCCAGTACTTC. It specifies CASSVVEAGSAQYF. The chain links TRBV9 to TRBJ2-5, with D perhaps TRBD2 (5 bases). V shed 0 bases and J shed 9 bases, with 15 bases lying between them. The CDR3 length is 14 residues. Germline CDR1 and CDR2: SGDLS and YYNGEE. Variable domain in full (rest from reference TRBV9 and TRBJ2-5): DSGVTQTPKHLITATGQRVTLRCSPRSGDLSVYWYQQSLDQGLQFLIQYYNGEERAKGNILERFSAQQFPDLHSELNLSSLELGDSALYFCASSVVEAGSAQYFGPGTRLLVL.

J is TRBJ2-3 and V is TRBV4-3; 7 bases are shared with TRBD2. The trim removed 4 bases at V and 2 bases at J, leaving 6 bases unmatched. CDR1 LGHNA and CDR2 YSLEER come from the germline V gene. The CDR3 consists of 15 residues. CDR3 sequence: CASSPYGGDTDTQYF. The CDR3 region has the DNA TGCGCCAGCAGCCCTTATGGGGGGGACACAGATACGCAGTATTTT.

The chain recombines TRBV6-5 with TRBJ2-7; D gene uncertain. The V end was cut by 0 bases, the J end by 0 bases, with 15 bases between. The CDR3 totals 17 residues. Germline lookup yields CDR1 MNHEY and CDR2 SVGAGI. CDR3 bases: TGTGCCAGCAGTTACTCGATGTTGCATGAAAGCTCCTACGAGCAGTACTTC. Its translation: CASSYSMLHESSYEQYF.

Here the CDR3 DNA reads TGTGCCAGCAGCCCGAAGGCCGGGAACGCCGGAAACACCATATATTTT. It encodes CASSPKAGNAGNTIYF. The V gene is TRBV7-9, the J gene TRBJ1-3, with D hard to call. V was trimmed by 5 bases and J by 4 bases, leaving 18 bases between them. The CDR3 contains 16 residues. Germline assignment: CDR1 SEHNR and CDR2 FQNEAQ (reference sequence).

The J gene is TRBJ1-4, the V gene TRBV7-2, with 8 bases identical to TRBD1. V was pared by 4 bases and J by 7 bases, with 8 bases of the junction left unmatched. Germline assignment: CDR1 SGHTA and CDR2 FQGNSA. There are 15 residues in the CDR3. The chain's CDR3 is CASSWQGAKGEKLFF. The CDR3 coding sequence is TGTGCCAGCAGCTGGCAGGGGGCTAAAGGTGAAAAACTGTTTTTT.

This clonotype has a single count. V is TRBV20-1 and J is TRBJ2-7, with 10 positions matching TRBD2. Germline V lookup: CDR1 DFQATT, CDR2 SNEGSKA (reference sequence). V trimming: 3 bases; J trimming: 2 bases; junction bases outside the gene matches: 7. This CDR3 region has 15 residues. The CDR3 sequence is CSARRGLAGAYEQYF. The CDR3 bases are TGCAGTGCTAGGCGGGGGCTAGCGGGGGCCTACGAGCAGTACTTC.

The rearrangement uses TRBV18 and TRBJ2-7, with no clear D. The CDR3 covers 13 residues. V was pared by 6 bases and J by 3 bases, with 12 bases between. Germline V gene data show CDR1 as KGHSH and CDR2 as LQKENI. CDR3 nucleotides: TGTGCCAGCTCCCTTGGAGACCTCTACGAGCAGTACTTC. Encoded protein: CASSLGDLYEQYF.

V gene TRBV29-1 combines with J gene TRBJ1-2, with D perhaps matching TRBD1 (6 bases). The V end was cut by 7 bases, the J end by 4 bases, with 19 bases between. The CDR3 loop spans 14 amino acids. Germline-derived CDR1 and CDR2 are SQVTM and ANQGSEA. As DNA, the CDR3 is TGCAGCGCCGTACGGAACAGGGCCTCCTATGGCTACACCTTC. This encodes CSAVRNRASYGYTF.

The V call is TRBV4-1, the J call TRBJ2-7; TRBD1 matches at 8 bases. The V and J ends lost 1 base and 4 bases, in that order; junction bases with no gene match: 6. CDR1 is MGHRA, CDR2 YSYEKL, per germline. This CDR3 has 15 residues. CDR3 in DNA: TGCGCCAGCAGCCAAGTAAGACAGGGGAAGTACGAGCAGTACTTC. It yields the protein CASSQVRQGKYEQYF.

This sequence joins TRBV12-3 or TRBV12-4 and TRBJ2-7; D not certain. The CDR3 covers 13 residues. The ends were cut back, 0 bases at V and 2 bases at J, with 5 bases in the middle. The DNA for the CDR3 is TGTGCCAGCAGTTTAGCGCTAACCTACGAGCAGTACTTC. It translates to CASSLALTYEQYF.

The chain combines TRBV2 with TRBJ1-5, with TRBD1 identical over 7 bases. J gave up 5 bases and V 2 bases, and 3 bases lay outside the gene matches. Per the germline V gene, CDR1 is SNHLY and CDR2 is FYNNEI. CDR3 size: 14 residues. In DNA form, the CDR3 reads TGTGCCAGCAGTGAACGGACAGGTGATCAGCCCCAGCATTTT. Translated, it gives CASSERTGDQPQHF.

This clonotype showed up just once. The chain joins TRBV5-1 to TRBJ2-2; D remains ambiguous. Per germline, CDR1 SGHRS and CDR2 YFSETQ. The CDR3 has 15 residues. Trimming pared 2 bases from V and 6 bases from J, leaving 14 bases between. The CDR3 DNA reads TGCGCCAGCAGCTTTGGTCCTATTCGGGCCGGGGAGCTGTTTTTT. It codes for CASSFGPIRAGELFF.

J is TRBJ1-5 and V is TRBV18; D ambiguous. Germline V gene sequence: CDR1 KGHSH, CDR2 LQKENI. Trimming left V 5 bases short and J 5 bases short, with 10 bases between. The CDR3 runs 13 residues. The CDR3 is CASSMKHDQPQHF. The CDR3 coding sequence is TGTGCCAGCTCAATGAAACACGATCAGCCCCAGCATTTT. Together with reference TRBV18 and TRBJ1-5, the CDR3 gives the full variable domain: NAGVMQNPRHLVRRRGQEARLRCSPMKGHSHVYWYRQLPEEGLKFMVYLQKENIIDESGMPKERFSAEFPKEGPSILRIQQVVRGDSAAYFCASSMKHDQPQHFGDGTRLSIL.

J is TRBJ1-3 and V is TRBV10-3; TRBD1 agrees at 8 bases. Germline CDR1 ENHRY, CDR2 SYGVKD. There are 14 residues in the CDR3. With V trimmed by 6 bases and J by 5 bases, 6 bases remained unmatched. The CDR3 loop is CAIRADRERNTIYF. The DNA for the CDR3 is TGTGCCATCAGGGCGGACAGGGAAAGAAACACCATATATTTT.

The chain couples TRBV5-1 to TRBJ1-2; D is undetermined. Germline V gives CDR1 SGHRS, CDR2 YFSETQ. CDR3 length equals 14 residues. The V end lost 4 bases, the J end lost 6 bases, and 16 bases lay between the germline ends. CDR3 loop: CASSPDPFGDGYTF. As DNA, the CDR3 is TGCGCCAGCAGCCCGGACCCCTTTGGCGATGGCTACACCTTC.

This chain links TRBV12-3 or TRBV12-4 with TRBJ2-1; D might be TRBD1 (5 bases). Trimming took off 6 bases at V and 6 bases at J, with 12 bases between the two ends. CDR3 length equals 13 residues. In DNA, the CDR3 is TGTGCCAGCAGCCAGACAGCACTCAATGAGCAGTTCTTC. It yields the protein CASSQTALNEQFF.

The chain is built from TRBV20-1 and TRBJ1-1; D is possibly TRBD1 (5 bases). CDR1 and CDR2 (germline): DFQATT, SNEGSKA (reference sequence). Trimming stripped 6 bases from V and 0 bases from J, with 11 bases between. The CDR3 totals 13 residues. CDR3 nucleotide sequence: TGCAGTGCCCCAAGACAGTTGAACACTGAAGCTTTCTTT. It codes for CSAPRQLNTEAFF.

This clonotype was counted a single time. The chain couples TRBV19 to TRBJ1-2, with TRBD1 identical over 11 bases. This CDR3 region has 14 residues. V was clipped by 4 bases and J by 10 bases; unmatched bases: 8. CDR1 is LNHDA, CDR2 SQIVND, per germline (reference sequence). Written as DNA, the CDR3 is TGTGCCAGTAGTACCGATAGGGACAGGGGGAACTACACCTTC. Translating gives CASSTDRDRGNYTF.

The chain employs TRBV12-3 or TRBV12-4 and TRBJ1-1, with 7 bases identical to TRBD1. CDR3 length: 12 residues. V lost 7 bases, J lost 7 bases, and 6 bases stayed unmatched. CDR3 bases: TGTGCCAGCACCCTCCGGGACAGTGAAGCTTTCTTT. Encoded protein: CASTLRDSEAFF.

The chain carries TRBV10-1 and TRBJ2-2, with a tentative D call TRBD1 (7 bases). Germline CDR1 and CDR2: WNHNN and SYGVQD (reference sequence). The CDR3 length is 17 residues. V gave up 3 bases and J gave up 2 bases, with 16 bases separating them. As DNA, the CDR3 is TGCGCCAGCAGTGACCCGTCAGGGGGGTATAACACCGGGGAGCTGTTTTTT. Protein product: CASSDPSGGYNTGELFF.

V gene TRBV24-1 combines with J gene TRBJ1-3, with a possible D match to TRBD1 (5 bases). Germline CDR1 reads KGHDR; CDR2 reads SFDVKD. This CDR3 is built from 15 residues. Trimming stripped 4 bases from V and 2 bases from J, with 11 bases between. CDR3 bases: TGTGCCACCAGTGACTCGACAGTTCCTGGAAACACCATATATTTT. Translation gives CATSDSTVPGNTIYF.

CDR3: CASSYGQDTEAFF. CDR3 sequence (DNA): TGTGCCAGCAGTTACGGACAGGACACTGAAGCTTTCTTT. V gene TRBV6-6 combines with J gene TRBJ1-1, with 7 bases matching TRBD1. Germline loops: CDR1 MNHNY, CDR2 SVGAGI (reference sequence). Germline trimming cut 2 bases from V and 3 bases from J; bases unmatched to any gene: 0. The CDR3 sequence is 13 residues long.

The J gene is TRBJ1-6, the V gene TRBV18; D is ambiguous. This CDR3 spans 13 amino acids. Deletions cut 10 bases from V and 7 bases from J, with 14 bases between. The germline V gene encodes CDR1 KGHSH and CDR2 LQKENI. The CDR3 DNA follows: TGTGCCAACCGCAACCCCGGGAATTCACCCCTCCACTTT. This translates into CANRNPGNSPLHF.

About this clonotype: One end of the junction does not line up with germline, which may come from a read error. CDR3 region: CASSSPGGGSNQPQHF. CDR3 DNA sequence: TGTGCCAGCTCATCACCAGGGGGCGGGAGCAATCAGCCCCAGCATTTT. The chain recombines TRBV18 with TRBJ1-5; 8 nucleotides match TRBD1. CDR1 is KGHSH, CDR2 LQKENI, per germline. CDR3 size: 16 residues.

The rearrangement uses TRBV12-3 or TRBV12-4 and TRBJ2-5, with D maybe TRBD1 (6 bases). The CDR3 spans 13 residues. V dropped 3 bases and J dropped 9 bases, with 14 bases sitting between them. As DNA, the CDR3 is TGTGCCAGCAGTTTTTTGCAGGGGCCGTCCCAGTACTTC. Translation: CASSFLQGPSQYF.

As DNA, the CDR3 is TGTGCCATCGCCCAAGGACCGATGAACACTGAAGCTTTCTTT. It encodes CAIAQGPMNTEAFF. This sequence joins TRBV10-3 and TRBJ1-1, with D hard to call. V was clipped by 8 bases and J by 0 bases, with 13 bases between them. The CDR3 is 14 residues long. Germline loops: CDR1 ENHRY, CDR2 SYGVKD.

The V call is TRBV5-4, the J call TRBJ1-1, with 10 nucleotides matching TRBD1. Looked up from germline, CDR1 is SGHNT and CDR2 is YYREEE (reference sequence). The CDR3 has 16 amino acids. The V segment lost 4 bases and the J segment 1 base; nucleotides outside the gene matches: 7. The CDR3 protein is CASSGDRGLANTEAFF. The CDR3 nucleotides are TGTGCCAGCAGCGGTGACAGGGGGCTTGCGAACACTGAAGCTTTCTTT.

Here the CDR3 reads CASSIGGASYNEQFF. The CDR3 DNA is TGCGCCAGCAGCATCGGAGGGGCCTCCTACAATGAGCAGTTCTTC. The J gene is TRBJ2-1, the V gene TRBV5-1; a possible D gene is TRBD2 (6 bases). The CDR3 extends over 15 amino acids. Between the trimmed V and J ends, which lost 4 bases and 0 bases, there was a span of 11 bases. In germline, CDR1 is SGHRS, CDR2 YFSETQ.